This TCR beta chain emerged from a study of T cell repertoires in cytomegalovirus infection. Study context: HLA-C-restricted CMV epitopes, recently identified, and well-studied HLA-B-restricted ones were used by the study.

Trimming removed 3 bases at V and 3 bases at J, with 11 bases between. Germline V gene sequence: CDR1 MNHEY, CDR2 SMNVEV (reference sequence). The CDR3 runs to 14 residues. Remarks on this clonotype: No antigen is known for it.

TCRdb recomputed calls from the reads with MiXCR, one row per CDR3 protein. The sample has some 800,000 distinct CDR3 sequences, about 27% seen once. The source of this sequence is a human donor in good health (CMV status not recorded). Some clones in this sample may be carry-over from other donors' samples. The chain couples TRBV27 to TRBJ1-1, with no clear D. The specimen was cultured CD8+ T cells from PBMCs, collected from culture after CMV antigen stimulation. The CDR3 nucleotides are TGTGCCAGCAGTTTCAATAGTGCGTACACTGAAGCTTTCTTT. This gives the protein CASSFNSAYTEAFF.